The 19 T cell receptor beta chains below all came from one sample that was sequenced in a study of early T cells in non-severe SARS-CoV-2 infection. TCRdb independently ran MiXCR on the 5' RACE reads; one entry per CDR3 protein. The sample shows roughly 60,000 distinct CDR3 sequences, roughly 12% of them seen only once. The specimen comprised whole blood, sampled at baseline. These receptors were collected from an adult who was a healthcare worker with PCR-confirmed SARS-CoV-2 infection or an uninfected control (not recorded which).

The chain combines TRBV19 with TRBJ1-2; a weak D match, TRBD1 (6 bases). Germline CDR1 is LNHDA and CDR2 is SQIVND (reference sequence). Trimming cost V 1 base and J 7 bases, with 13 bases left between them. The CDR3 covers 14 residues. The CDR3 sequence is CASSIVGRGGGYTF. The CDR3 DNA sequence: TGTGCCAGTAGTATAGTTGGCAGGGGCGGTGGCTACACCTTC. The whole variable domain, filled in from reference TRBV19 and TRBJ1-2, reads DGGITQSPKYLFRKEGQNVTLSCEQNLNHDAMYWYRQDPGQGLRLIYYSQIVNDFQKGDIAEGYSVSREKKESFPLTVTSAQKNPTAFYLCASSIVGRGGGYTFGSGTRLTVV.

V is TRBV7-9 and J is TRBJ1-2; 11 bases are shared with TRBD1. Germline V CDR1 and CDR2: SEHNR, FQNEAQ (reference sequence). The CDR3 contains 17 residues. J gave up 1 base and V 5 bases, and 9 bases lay outside the gene matches. The CDR3 DNA follows: TGTGCCAGCAGCCCTACCCGGGACAGGGGGTTTAACTATGGCTACACCTTC. As protein: CASSPTRDRGFNYGYTF. Drawing the rest from reference TRBV7-9 and TRBJ1-2, the complete variable domain is DTGVSQNPRHKITKRGQNVTFRCDPISEHNRLYWYRQTLGQGPEFLTYFQNEAQLEKSRLLSDRFSAERPKGSFSTLEIQRTEQGDSAMYLCASSPTRDRGFNYGYTFGSGTRLTVV.

This clonotype has just a few counts. The V and J genes are TRBV5-1 and TRBJ1-2, with a weak D call TRBD1 (6 bases). V was trimmed by 0 bases and J by 4 bases, leaving 22 bases between them. The CDR3 has 18 residues. Germline V gene data show CDR1 as SGHRS and CDR2 as YFSETQ. The CDR3 region has the DNA TGCGCCAGCAGCTTGGCCGGACAGTTCAACCCTGGGGGCTATGGCTACACCTTC. Residues: CASSLAGQFNPGGYGYTF.

Points on this clonotype: At one of its ends the junction is not consistent with the germline gene, which may arise from a read error. V gene TRBV5-5 combines with J gene TRBJ2-3; 10 nucleotides match TRBD1. Germline V gene data show CDR1 as SGHKS and CDR2 as YYEKEE (reference sequence). The CDR3 is 17 amino acids. CDR3 bases: TGTGTCAGCAGCTTGGGCGTAAGACAGGGGGCTGGAGATACGCAGTATTTT. Protein product: CVSSLGVRQGAGDTQYF.

This clonotype occurred a few times. V is TRBV20-1 and J is TRBJ2-5; 10 bases align to TRBD2. The V gene's germline CDR1 is DFQATT and CDR2 SNEGSKA (reference sequence). The CDR3 is 14 residues long. V shed 6 bases and J 1 base; nucleotides not matched to a gene: 5. The CDR3 nucleotides are TGCAGTGCGGGGCTAGCGGGGGCCCAAGAGACCCAGTACTTC. Its translation is CSAGLAGAQETQYF.

The chain couples TRBV18 to TRBJ2-1, with TRBD1 as a possible D gene (6 bases). Per the germline V gene, CDR1 is KGHSH and CDR2 is LQKENI. The CDR3 covers 15 residues. Trimming removed 3 bases from V and 1 base from J, with 10 bases in between. In DNA, the CDR3 is TGTGCCAGCTCACCTACAGGGATGTCCTACAATGAGCAGTTCTTC. As protein: CASSPTGMSYNEQFF.

This clonotype has just a few counts. This chain uses TRBV11-2 with TRBJ2-7; the D is unclear. This CDR3 is built from 11 residues. Germline CDR1 reads SGHAT; CDR2 reads FQNNGV. Trimming shortened V by 4 bases and J by 7 bases, and 8 bases separated the two germline ends. CDR3 protein: CASSSRGEQYF. Written as DNA, the CDR3 is TGTGCCAGCAGCTCCCGTGGGGAGCAGTACTTC.

The chain has TRBV14 and TRBJ1-1, with 8 bases aligning to TRBD1. CDR3 length: 15 residues. Looked up from germline, CDR1 is SGHDN and CDR2 is FVKESK. The junction had 7 bases not matched to a gene; V was cut back by 4 bases and J by 3 bases. The CDR3 reads CASSPDRGAYTEAFF. In DNA, the CDR3 is TGTGCCAGCAGCCCCGACAGGGGAGCGTACACTGAAGCTTTCTTT.

This clonotype was counted between two and nine times. The chain employs TRBV20-1 and TRBJ1-2; TRBD1 might be the D (6 bases). CDR3 length: 13 residues. V was clipped by 5 bases and J by 4 bases, with 14 bases between them. The germline CDR1 and CDR2 sequences are DFQATT and SNEGSKA (reference sequence). The CDR3 loop is CSAEATGAYGYTF. CDR3 coding DNA: TGCAGTGCTGAAGCGACAGGCGCCTATGGCTACACCTTC.

This clonotype was found many times. This rearrangement joins TRBV9 to TRBJ2-2; possibly TRBD2 for D (6 bases). V was trimmed by 3 bases and J by 5 bases, leaving 17 bases between them. Germline V gene lookup returns CDR1 SGDLS and CDR2 YYNGEE. The CDR3 spans 16 residues. The CDR3 loop is CASSGGSTSWTGELFF. CDR3 sequence (DNA): TGTGCCAGCAGCGGGGGATCAACTAGCTGGACCGGGGAGCTGTTTTTT. Combining the CDR3 with reference TRBV9 and TRBJ2-2 gives the whole variable domain DSGVTQTPKHLITATGQRVTLRCSPRSGDLSVYWYQQSLDQGLQFLIQYYNGEERAKGNILERFSAQQFPDLHSELNLSSLELGDSALYFCASSGGSTSWTGELFFGEGSRLTVL.

The CDR3 bases are TGCAGTGCTAGAGATCCCCAGGGGATGGGTAAACAGCCCCAGCATTTT. Encoded protein: CSARDPQGMGKQPQHF. J is TRBJ1-5 and V is TRBV20-1; D perhaps matches TRBD1 (6 bases). The length of the CDR3 is 16 residues. The V gene lost 0 bases and the J gene lost 7 bases, with 19 bases spanning the gap. In germline, CDR1 is DFQATT, CDR2 SNEGSKA (reference sequence).

This clonotype has just a few counts. The chain combines TRBV9 with TRBJ1-5; no reliable D call. This CDR3 has 15 residues. Germline-derived CDR1 and CDR2 are SGDLS and YYNGEE. V lost 4 bases, J lost 5 bases, and 16 bases lay in between. The CDR3, as DNA: TGTGCCAGCAGCACAAGTGCAGGCCTCCATCAGCCCCAGCATTTT. Translating gives CASSTSAGLHQPQHF.

This clonotype was recorded at least ten times. V gene TRBV12-3 or TRBV12-4 combines with J gene TRBJ1-1; D is perhaps TRBD1 (5 bases). The CDR3 sequence is 13 residues long. Trimming shortened V by 2 bases and J by 6 bases, and 10 bases separated the two germline ends. The CDR3 loop is CASSLLRGAEAFF. Here the CDR3 DNA reads TGTGCCAGCAGTTTACTGCGGGGGGCTGAAGCTTTCTTT.

The chain combines TRBV9 with TRBJ1-2; D remains ambiguous. Germline V gives CDR1 SGDLS, CDR2 YYNGEE. The CDR3 consists of 15 residues. Deletions cut 4 bases from V and 0 bases from J, with 13 bases between. CDR3 amino acids: CASSIRTDANYGYTF. The CDR3 DNA is TGTGCCAGCAGCATCCGGACGGACGCTAACTATGGCTACACCTTC.

This clonotype was counted between two and nine times. This chain connects TRBV30 to TRBJ2-3; D remains unclear. The CDR3 contains 12 residues. Germline V gene sequence: CDR1 GTSNPN, CDR2 SVGIG (reference sequence). The germline V and J ends were trimmed by 2 bases and 0 bases, with 3 bases remaining between them. The CDR3 bases are TGTGCCTGGAGTATCAGCACAGATACGCAGTATTTT. Encoded protein: CAWSISTDTQYF.

The chain couples TRBV7-2 to TRBJ2-7, with no clear D. The germline V and J ends were trimmed by 3 bases and 4 bases, with 7 bases remaining between them. Germline loops: CDR1 SGHTA, CDR2 FQGNSA. The CDR3 consists of 12 residues. The CDR3 loop is CASSFFQYEQYF. CDR3 DNA sequence: TGTGCCAGCAGCTTTTTTCAATACGAGCAGTACTTC.

CDR3 amino acids: CASSPQGLGGVNQPQHF. CDR3 nucleotide sequence: TGTGCCAGCTCACCACAAGGCCTAGGGGGAGTCAATCAGCCCCAGCATTTT. The rearrangement links TRBV18 to TRBJ1-5, with D maybe TRBD1 (6 bases). Germline assignment: CDR1 KGHSH and CDR2 LQKENI. The CDR3 loop spans 17 amino acids. V was clipped by 1 base and J by 3 bases, with 16 bases between them.

This chain joins TRBV7-2 and TRBJ1-3, with TRBD1 identical over 7 bases. V lost 5 bases and J lost 2; bases outside the gene matches: 6. This CDR3 has 15 amino acids. CDR1 is SGHTA, CDR2 FQGNSA, per germline. The chain's CDR3 is CASSPVQGTGNTIYF. The CDR3 nucleotides read TGTGCCAGCAGCCCAGTACAGGGGACTGGAAACACCATATATTTT.

This clonotype has just a few counts. This chain links TRBV30 with TRBJ1-2; D is uncertain. The CDR3 covers 15 residues. Germline V gene sequence: CDR1 GTSNPN, CDR2 SVGIG (reference sequence). V lost 1 base and J lost 4, with 16 bases in between. CDR3 nucleotides: TGTGCCTGGAGTGCGACCGGACGGACGATCTATGGCTACACCTTC. Its translation is CAWSATGRTIYGYTF.